This TCR beta chain was recorded in a study of monozygotic twins with inflammatory bowel disease. Eight cDNA synthesis reactions were run for every sample. TCRdb reanalyzed the 5' RACE reads and collapses them to one entry per CDR3 protein, without DNA. Recorded for this sample: 330,000 or so distinct CDR3 sequences. The CDR3 consists of 13 residues. Germline CDR1 reads SQVTM; CDR2 reads ANQGSEA. The sequence came from a human donor with ulcerative colitis or Crohn's disease, or a healthy co-twin of an affected twin (not recorded which). V gene TRBV29-1 combines with J gene TRBJ1-1; no DNA is available, so the TRBD1 call from TCRdb remains unchecked. Source material: blood. Here the CDR3 reads CSVVRGQSTEAFF. Full variable domain (outside the CDR3, taken from reference TRBV29-1 and TRBJ1-1): SAVISQKPSRDICQRGTSLTIQCQVDSQVTMMFWYRQQPGQSLTLIATANQGSEATYESGFVIDKFPISRPNLTFSTLTVSNMSPEDSSIYLCSVVRGQSTEAFFGQGTRLTVV.